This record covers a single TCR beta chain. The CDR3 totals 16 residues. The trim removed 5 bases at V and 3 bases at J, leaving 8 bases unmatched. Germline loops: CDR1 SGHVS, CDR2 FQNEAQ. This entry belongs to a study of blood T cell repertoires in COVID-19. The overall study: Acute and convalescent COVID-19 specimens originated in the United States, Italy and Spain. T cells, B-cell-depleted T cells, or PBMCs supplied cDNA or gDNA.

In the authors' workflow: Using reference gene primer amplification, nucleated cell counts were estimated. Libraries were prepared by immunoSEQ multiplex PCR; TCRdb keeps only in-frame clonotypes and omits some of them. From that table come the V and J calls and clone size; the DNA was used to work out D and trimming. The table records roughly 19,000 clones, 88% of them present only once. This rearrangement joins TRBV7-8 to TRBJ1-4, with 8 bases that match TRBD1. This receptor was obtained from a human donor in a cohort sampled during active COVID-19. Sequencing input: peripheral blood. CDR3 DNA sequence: TGTGCCAGCAGCCAACTACAGGGGGGACCTAATGAAAAACTGTTTTTT. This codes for CASSQLQGGPNEKLFF.